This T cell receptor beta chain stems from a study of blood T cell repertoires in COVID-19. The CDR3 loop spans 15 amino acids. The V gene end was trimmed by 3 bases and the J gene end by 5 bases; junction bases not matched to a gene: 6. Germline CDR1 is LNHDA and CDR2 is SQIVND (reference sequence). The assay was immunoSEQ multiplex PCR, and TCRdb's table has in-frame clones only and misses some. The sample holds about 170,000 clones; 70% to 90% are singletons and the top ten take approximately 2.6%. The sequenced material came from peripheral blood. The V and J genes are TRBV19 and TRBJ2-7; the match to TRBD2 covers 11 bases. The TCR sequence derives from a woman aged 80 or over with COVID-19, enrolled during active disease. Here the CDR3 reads CASSIAPSGRNEQYF. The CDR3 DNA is TGTGCCAGTAGTATCGCCCCTAGCGGGAGGAACGAGCAGTACTTC.